These T cell receptor beta chains were read from a single sample in a study of T cell repertoires in cytomegalovirus infection. TCRdb re-called the reads through MiXCR, storing one row per CDR3 protein. This sample has approximately 500,000 distinct CDR3 sequences, with around 30% found just once. These TCRs' antigens remain unknown. Sequenced material: cultured PBMCs, taken from culture after CMV antigen stimulation. These receptors came from a human donor in good health (CMV status not recorded). Some clones in this sample may be carry-over from other donors' samples. Each CDR3 is given with its conserved first and last residue. D genes are given only for firm matches. The size of a clone is reported for some rows only, either as once, few or many, or as a class for expanded clones.

D,V,J,size,DNA,CDR3
TRBD1,TRBV6-2/TRBV6-3,TRBJ2-7,NA,TGTGCCAGCAGGTCGACAGGGAGATACGAGCAGTACTTC,CASRSTGRYEQYF
TRBD2,TRBV5-4,TRBJ2-1,few,TGTGCCAGCAGTTTATCCGGGACTAACCACAATGAGCAGTTCTTC,CASSLSGTNHNEQFF
TRBD2,TRBV19,TRBJ2-5,few,TGTGCCAGTAGTACTACTAGCGGGAGTAGGTTAGAGACCCAGTACTTC,CASSTTSGSRLETQYF
NA,TRBV12-3/TRBV12-4,TRBJ1-4,NA,TGTGCCAGCAGTTCCGAAGAGTACAGGGCTGAAAAACTGTTTTTT,CASSSEEYRAEKLFF
NA,TRBV7-4,TRBJ1-2,few,TGTGCCAGCAGCTTACAAGGCACGATCTATGGCTACACCTTC,CASSLQGTIYGYTF
NA,TRBV6-6,TRBJ1-2,few,TGTGCCAGCAGCGGGGGCGTAAAGGGCTATGGCTACACCTTC,CASSGGVKGYGYTF
TRBD1,TRBV5-1,TRBJ1-4,NA,TGCGCCAGCAGCTTGGCCAGTACAGGGGATGAAAAACTGTTTTTT,CASSLASTGDEKLFF
TRBD2,TRBV7-2,TRBJ2-4,NA,TGTGCCAGCACTAGCGGGAGGCCCAGCATTCAGTACTTC,CASTSGRPSIQYF
TRBD2,TRBV6-6,TRBJ2-1,NA,TGTGCCAGCTCCCGGACTAGCGGGACGGGAAATGAGCAGTTCTTC,CASSRTSGTGNEQFF
TRBD1,TRBV28,TRBJ1-1,once,TGTGCCAGCAGTTCCCCCCCGGGACAGGGACGGACTGAAGCTTTCTTT,CASSSPPGQGRTEAFF
TRBD1,TRBV6-2/TRBV6-3,TRBJ2-7,few,TGTGCCAGCAGTTACTCGAGACAGGGCTACGAGCAGTACTTC,CASSYSRQGYEQYF
NA,TRBV6-2/TRBV6-3,TRBJ2-7,NA,TGTGCCAGCAGTCTACAGGGTGGCTACGAGCAGTACTTC,CASSLQGGYEQYF
NA,TRBV6-5,TRBJ1-1,few,TGTGCCAGCACCCGGGCACCTGGGGGGAGCACTGAAGCTTTCTTT,CASTRAPGGSTEAFF
NA,TRBV7-8,TRBJ1-1,NA,TGTGCCAGCACCACGAGGGTTCAAACTGAAGCTTTCTTT,CASTTRVQTEAFF
NA,TRBV6-1,TRBJ2-7,NA,TGTGCCAGCACGGACACAACCTACGAGCAGTACTTC,CASTDTTYEQYF
NA,TRBV27,TRBJ2-7,NA,TGTGCCAGCAGTACAACCATCCGCTCCCTTAACTACGAGCAGTACTTC,CASSTTIRSLNYEQYF
NA,TRBV20-1,TRBJ2-7,NA,TGCAGTGCTACGCCAGGGAAAGACGAGCAGTACTTC,CSATPGKDEQYF
NA,TRBV28,TRBJ2-5,few,TGTGCCAGCACTCCCGGGACAGGTGCAATAGCGGGGCCTAGGGGAGAGACCCAGTACTTC,CASTPGTGAIAGPRGETQYF
TRBD1,TRBV7-8,TRBJ1-5,few,TGTGCCAGCAGCTCGGGACAGGGGATCAATCAGCCCCAGCATTTT,CASSSGQGINQPQHF
TRBD1,TRBV30,TRBJ1-5,few,TGTGCCTGGAGTTCTAATTCCGGGACAGGGCCTCGTGTGGGCAATCAGCCCCAGCATTTT,CAWSSNSGTGPRVGNQPQHF
NA,TRBV4-1,TRBJ2-1,NA,TGCGCCAGCAGCCGGTCGTTTAGGGTTGGCCATGAGCAGTTCTTC,CASSRSFRVGHEQFF
NA,TRBV7-9,TRBJ2-5,few,TGTGCCAGCAGTCTCCGCTCGGAGGAGACCCAGTACTTC,CASSLRSEETQYF
TRBD2,TRBV10-3,TRBJ2-2,NA,TGTGCCATCAGCACGGGACTAGCGGGATCCGGGGAGCTGTTTTTT,CAISTGLAGSGELFF
TRBD1,TRBV15,TRBJ2-4,few,TGTGCCACCAGCAGAATAACAGGGGGTATTCAGTACTTC,CATSRITGGIQYF
NA,TRBV9,TRBJ2-3,NA,TGTGCCAGCAGCGTAGCTCAGGGAGGCCCGACAGATACGCAGTATTTT,CASSVAQGGPTDTQYF
TRBD2,TRBV7-3,TRBJ2-1,few,TGTGCCAGCAGCCCCCCAGGCGGGAGCTCCTACAATGAGCAGTTCTTC,CASSPPGGSSYNEQFF
NA,TRBV12-3/TRBV12-4,TRBJ2-3,NA,TGTGCCAGCATCCCGGGGGTTGGCCAAGCTAGCACAGATACGCAGTATTTT,CASIPGVGQASTDTQYF
TRBD1,TRBV10-3,TRBJ1-1,NA,TGTGCCATCAGTGAGGCTGGACAGGGGAACTCTGAAGCTTTCTTT,CAISEAGQGNSEAFF
NA,TRBV27,TRBJ1-1,NA,TGTGCCAGCAGTTTGGACCCTCGGAGTGGTACTGAAGCTTTCTTT,CASSLDPRSGTEAFF
TRBD2,TRBV19,TRBJ2-1,few,TGTGCCAGTAGTATAGATACTCCTAGCGGAGACTACAATGAGCAGTTCTTC,CASSIDTPSGDYNEQFF
NA,TRBV5-1,TRBJ2-2,NA,TGCGCCAGCAGCTTGGCCAGGGTCACCGGGGAGCTGTTTTTT,CASSLARVTGELFF
NA,TRBV30,TRBJ2-4,few,TGTGCCTGGAGTGTACACTTGGGGGGCAAAAACATTCAGTACTTC,CAWSVHLGGKNIQYF
NA,TRBV11-1,TRBJ1-2,NA,TGTGCCAGCGGCATTGGGACCCGGGACTATGGCTACACCTTC,CASGIGTRDYGYTF
NA,TRBV24-1,TRBJ2-3,NA,TGTGCCACCAGTGATTTGACAGCTGGAGCGAGAGATACGCAGTATTTT,CATSDLTAGARDTQYF
NA,TRBV7-9,TRBJ1-1,NA,TGTGCCAGCAGCTTACTCGCTGTGAACACTGAAGCTTTCTTT,CASSLLAVNTEAFF